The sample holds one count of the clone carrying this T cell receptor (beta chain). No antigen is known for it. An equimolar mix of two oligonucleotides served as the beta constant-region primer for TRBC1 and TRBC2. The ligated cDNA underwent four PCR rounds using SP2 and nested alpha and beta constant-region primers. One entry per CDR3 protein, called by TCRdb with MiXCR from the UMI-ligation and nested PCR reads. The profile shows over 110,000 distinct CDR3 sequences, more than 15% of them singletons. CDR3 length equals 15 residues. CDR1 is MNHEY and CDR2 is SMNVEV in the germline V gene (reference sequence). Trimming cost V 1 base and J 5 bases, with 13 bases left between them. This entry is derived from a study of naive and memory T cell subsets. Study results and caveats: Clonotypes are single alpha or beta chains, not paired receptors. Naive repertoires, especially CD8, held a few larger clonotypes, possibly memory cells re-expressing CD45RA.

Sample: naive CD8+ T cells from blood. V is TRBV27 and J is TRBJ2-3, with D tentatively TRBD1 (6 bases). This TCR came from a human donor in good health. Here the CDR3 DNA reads TGTGCCAGCAGTTTATGGGACCAAGGGGGAGATACGCAGTATTTT. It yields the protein CASSLWDQGGDTQYF.